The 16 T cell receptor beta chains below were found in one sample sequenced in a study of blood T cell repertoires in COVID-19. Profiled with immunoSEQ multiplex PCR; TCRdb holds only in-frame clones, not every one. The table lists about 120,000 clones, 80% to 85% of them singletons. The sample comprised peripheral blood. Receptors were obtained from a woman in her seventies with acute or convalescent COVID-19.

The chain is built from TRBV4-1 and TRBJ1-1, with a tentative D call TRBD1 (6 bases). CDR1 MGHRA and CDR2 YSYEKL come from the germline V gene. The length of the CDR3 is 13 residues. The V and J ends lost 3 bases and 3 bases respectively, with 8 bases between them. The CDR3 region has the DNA TGCGCCAGCAGCCACGACAGGCACACTGAAGCTTTCTTT. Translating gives CASSHDRHTEAFF.

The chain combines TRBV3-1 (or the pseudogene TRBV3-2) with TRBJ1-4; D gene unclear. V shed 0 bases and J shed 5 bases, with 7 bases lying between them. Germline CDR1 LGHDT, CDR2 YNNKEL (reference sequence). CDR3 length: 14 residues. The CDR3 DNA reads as TGTGCCAGCAGCCAAGAGGCGGTGAATGAAAAACTGTTTTTT. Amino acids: CASSQEAVNEKLFF.

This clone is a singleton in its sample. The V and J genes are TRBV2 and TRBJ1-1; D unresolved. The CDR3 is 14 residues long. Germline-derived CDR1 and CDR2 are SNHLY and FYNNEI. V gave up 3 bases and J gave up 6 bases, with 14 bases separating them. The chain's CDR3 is CASSELAGRAEAFF. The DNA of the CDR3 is TGTGCCAGCAGTGAGTTAGCGGGGAGGGCTGAAGCTTTCTTT.

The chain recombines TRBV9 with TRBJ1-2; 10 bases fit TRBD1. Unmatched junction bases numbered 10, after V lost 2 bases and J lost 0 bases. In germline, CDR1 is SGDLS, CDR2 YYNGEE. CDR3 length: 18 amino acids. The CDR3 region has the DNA TGTGCCAGCAGCGTCGGACAGGGGGAACCACTTTCTAACTATGGCTACACCTTC. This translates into CASSVGQGEPLSNYGYTF. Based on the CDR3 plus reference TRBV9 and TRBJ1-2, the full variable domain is DSGVTQTPKHLITATGQRVTLRCSPRSGDLSVYWYQQSLDQGLQFLIQYYNGEERAKGNILERFSAQQFPDLHSELNLSSLELGDSALYFCASSVGQGEPLSNYGYTFGSGTRLTVV.

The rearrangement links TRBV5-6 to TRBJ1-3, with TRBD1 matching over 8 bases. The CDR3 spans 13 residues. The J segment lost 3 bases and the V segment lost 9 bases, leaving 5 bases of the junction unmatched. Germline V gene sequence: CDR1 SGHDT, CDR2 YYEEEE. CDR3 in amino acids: CATGQDHGNTIYF. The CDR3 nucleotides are TGTGCCACGGGACAGGACCATGGAAACACCATATATTTT.

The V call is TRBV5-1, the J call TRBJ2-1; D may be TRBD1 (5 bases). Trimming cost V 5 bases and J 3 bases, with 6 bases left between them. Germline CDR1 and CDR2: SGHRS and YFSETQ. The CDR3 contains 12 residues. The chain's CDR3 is CASRDIYNEQFF. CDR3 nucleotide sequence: TGCGCCAGCAGGGACATCTACAATGAGCAGTTCTTC.

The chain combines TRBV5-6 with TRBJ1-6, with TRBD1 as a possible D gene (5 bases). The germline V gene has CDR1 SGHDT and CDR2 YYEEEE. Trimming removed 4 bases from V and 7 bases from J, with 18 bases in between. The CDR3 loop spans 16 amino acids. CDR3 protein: CASSPSPRGLNSPLHF. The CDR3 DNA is TGTGCCAGCAGCCCCTCCCCTAGGGGCCTGAATTCACCCCTCCACTTT.

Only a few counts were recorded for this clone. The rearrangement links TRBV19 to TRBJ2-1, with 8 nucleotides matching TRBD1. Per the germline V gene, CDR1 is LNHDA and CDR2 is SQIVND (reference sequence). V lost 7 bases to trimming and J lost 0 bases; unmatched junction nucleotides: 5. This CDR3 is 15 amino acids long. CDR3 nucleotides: TGTGCCAGTACCGGCGGACAGGGCTCCTACAATGAGCAGTTCTTC. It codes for CASTGGQGSYNEQFF.

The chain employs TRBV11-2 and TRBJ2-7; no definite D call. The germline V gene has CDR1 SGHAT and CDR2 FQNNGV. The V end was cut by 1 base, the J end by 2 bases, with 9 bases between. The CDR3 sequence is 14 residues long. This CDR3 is CASSLVVAAYEQYF. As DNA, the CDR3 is TGTGCCAGCAGCTTAGTCGTGGCAGCCTACGAGCAGTACTTC.

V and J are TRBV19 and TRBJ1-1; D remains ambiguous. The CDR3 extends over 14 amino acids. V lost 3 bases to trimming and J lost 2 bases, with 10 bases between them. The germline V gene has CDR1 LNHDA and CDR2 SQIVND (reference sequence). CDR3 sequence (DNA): TGTGCCAGTAGTATGAGTGCGGGCAACACTGAAGCTTTCTTT. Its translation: CASSMSAGNTEAFF.

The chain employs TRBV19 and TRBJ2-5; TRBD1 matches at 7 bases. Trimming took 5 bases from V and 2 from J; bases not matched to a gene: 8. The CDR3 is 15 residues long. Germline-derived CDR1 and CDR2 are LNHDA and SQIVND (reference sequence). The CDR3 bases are TGTGCCAGTAGTGCGGACAGGACCGGACAAGAGACCCAGTACTTC. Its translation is CASSADRTGQETQYF. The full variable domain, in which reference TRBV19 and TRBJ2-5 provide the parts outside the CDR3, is DGGITQSPKYLFRKEGQNVTLSCEQNLNHDAMYWYRQDPGQGLRLIYYSQIVNDFQKGDIAEGYSVSREKKESFPLTVTSAQKNPTAFYLCASSADRTGQETQYFGPGTRLLVL.

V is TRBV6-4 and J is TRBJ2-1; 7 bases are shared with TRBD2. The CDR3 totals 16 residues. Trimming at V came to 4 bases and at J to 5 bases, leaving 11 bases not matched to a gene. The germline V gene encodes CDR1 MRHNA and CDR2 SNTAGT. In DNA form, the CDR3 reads TGTGCCAGCAGTGCTTCCGGGACTACCCTGGACAATGAGCAGTTCTTC. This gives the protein CASSASGTTLDNEQFF.

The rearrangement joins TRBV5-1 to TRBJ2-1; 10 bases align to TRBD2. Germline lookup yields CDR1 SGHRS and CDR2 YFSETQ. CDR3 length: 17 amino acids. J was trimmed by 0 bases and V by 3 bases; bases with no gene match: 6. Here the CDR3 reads CASSSGLAVYSYNEQFF. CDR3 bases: TGCGCCAGCAGCTCTGGACTAGCGGTCTACTCCTACAATGAGCAGTTCTTC.

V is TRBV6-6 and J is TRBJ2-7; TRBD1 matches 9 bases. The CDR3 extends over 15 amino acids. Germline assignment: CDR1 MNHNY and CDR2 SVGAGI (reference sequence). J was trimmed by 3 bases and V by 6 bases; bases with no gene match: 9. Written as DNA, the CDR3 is TGTGCCAGCAGCCCGACAGGGGGAACGTTCTACGAGCAGTACTTC. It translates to CASSPTGGTFYEQYF.

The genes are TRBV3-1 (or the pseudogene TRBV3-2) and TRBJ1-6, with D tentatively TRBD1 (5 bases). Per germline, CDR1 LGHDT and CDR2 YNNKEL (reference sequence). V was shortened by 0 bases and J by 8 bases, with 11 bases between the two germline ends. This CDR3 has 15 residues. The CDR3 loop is CASSQEWGVDSPLHF. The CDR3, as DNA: TGTGCCAGCAGCCAAGAGTGGGGGGTTGATTCACCCCTCCACTTT.

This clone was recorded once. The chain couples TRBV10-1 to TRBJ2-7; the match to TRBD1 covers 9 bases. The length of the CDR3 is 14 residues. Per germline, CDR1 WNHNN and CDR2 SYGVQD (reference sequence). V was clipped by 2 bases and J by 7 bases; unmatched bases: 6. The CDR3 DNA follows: TGCGCCAGCAGTGAGATACGACAGGGGGGGGAGCAGTACTTC. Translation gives CASSEIRQGGEQYF.